This passage covers 5 T cell receptor beta chains from one sample sequenced in a study of blood T cell repertoires in COVID-19. Clones were read by immunoSEQ multiplex PCR, and TCRdb kept only the in-frame ones, dropping some. This sample has roughly 230,000 clones, with around four fifths found just once. Sequenced material: peripheral blood. The receptors derive from a woman in her sixties or seventies with active or convalescent COVID-19.

The CDR3 loop is CASTTGGEPYEQYV. CDR3 bases: TGTGCCAGCACCACTGGGGGGGAGCCCTACGAGCAGTACGTC. The chain combines TRBV5-6 with TRBJ2-7; 7 nucleotides agree with TRBD2. The germline gives CDR1 SGHDT, CDR2 YYEEEE. The CDR3 is 14 amino acids. J was trimmed by 2 bases and V by 6 bases; bases with no gene match: 8.

The chain is built from TRBV24-1 and TRBJ2-5; 9 bases align to TRBD1. Germline V lookup: CDR1 KGHDR, CDR2 SFDVKD. This CDR3 region has 14 residues. J lost 0 bases, V lost 10 bases, and 5 bases had no gene match. The CDR3 protein is CATSTGGNQETQYF. The CDR3 DNA reads as TGTGCCACTTCGACAGGGGGGAACCAAGAGACCCAGTACTTC.

This sequence joins TRBV2 and TRBJ2-4, with D unclear. The germline gives CDR1 SNHLY, CDR2 FYNNEI. V was trimmed by 6 bases and J by 0 bases, leaving 18 bases between them. The CDR3 runs 17 residues. The CDR3 nucleotides are TGTGCCAGCAGCCCAACCGGAGAAACTCTAGCCAAAAACATTCAGTACTTC. Its translation: CASSPTGETLAKNIQYF.

The chain combines TRBV9 with TRBJ2-3, with TRBD2 identical over 8 bases. Germline V CDR1 and CDR2: SGDLS, YYNGEE. Trimming took 4 bases from V and 2 from J; bases not matched to a gene: 9. There are 16 residues in the CDR3. CDR3 residues: CASSPTVAGYTDTQYF. The CDR3 coding sequence is TGTGCCAGCAGCCCCACCGTAGCGGGGTACACAGATACGCAGTATTTT.

The V and J genes are TRBV5-1 and TRBJ2-1; 7 bases line up with TRBD1. The CDR3 consists of 15 residues. Germline V CDR1 and CDR2: SGHRS, YFSETQ. After removal of 0 bases from V and 6 bases from J, the junction contained 6 bases not matched to a gene. CDR3 sequence reads: CASSLGQGTINEQFF. The CDR3 region has the DNA TGCGCCAGCAGCTTGGGACAGGGAACAATCAATGAGCAGTTCTTC.